What follows are 9 T cell receptor beta chains derived from one specimen sequenced in a study of blood T cells in healthy people across ages. A J-beta primer mix and a sample-barcoded 5' primer were used in a second PCR of about 7 to 12 cycles. In TCRdb, the 5' RACE reads were re-called with MiXCR into one record per CDR3 protein. The table lists some 1.4 million distinct CDR3 sequences, approximately 42% of them singletons. Sequencing was carried out using blood. Source of these receptors: a woman under 30 in good health.

This sequence joins TRBV27 and TRBJ2-4; 8 nucleotides line up with TRBD2. The J call could be wrong; TRBJ2-7 is a better fit for the DNA end. Per germline, CDR1 MNHEY and CDR2 SMNVEV (reference sequence). This CDR3 is 14 amino acids long. For the CDR3, the DNA is TGTGCCAGCATGGTAGACGGGGGGGCTTACGAGCAGTACTTC. Translating gives CASMVDGGAYEQYF.

The chain links TRBV7-9 to TRBJ2-3; D is ambiguous. This CDR3 is built from 16 residues. V lost 6 bases and J 2 bases, leaving 18 bases between the germline ends. Germline V gene sequence: CDR1 SEHNR, CDR2 FQNEAQ (reference sequence). CDR3 in DNA: TGTGCCAGCAGGGAAGGGCAAGACTTGCTCACAGATACGCAGTATTTT. Encoded protein: CASREGQDLLTDTQYF.

There are a few counts of this clonotype. V gene TRBV28 combines with J gene TRBJ2-3; possibly TRBD1 for D (5 bases). This CDR3 comprises 17 residues. CDR1 and CDR2 (germline): MDHEN, SYDVKM. Between the trimmed V and J ends, which lost 1 base and 0 bases, there was a span of 14 bases. The CDR3 coding sequence is TGTGCCAGCAGTTTATACGGCAGGGATACTAGCACAGATACGCAGTATTTT. Residues: CASSLYGRDTSTDTQYF.

V and J are TRBV28 and TRBJ1-5; no clear D gene. Germline CDR1 and CDR2: MDHEN and SYDVKM. Deletions cut 7 bases from V and 6 bases from J, with 10 bases between. CDR3 length: 12 amino acids. CDR3 nucleotides: TGTGCCAGCATGCTTGTCGGTCAGCCCCAGCATTTT. It is translated as CASMLVGQPQHF.

The genes are TRBV27 and TRBJ2-5; tentative D call: TRBD1 (5 bases). CDR1 MNHEY and CDR2 SMNVEV come from the germline V gene (reference sequence). The V end was cut by 2 bases, the J end by 11 bases, with 24 bases between. CDR3 length: 16 amino acids. As DNA, the CDR3 is TGTGCCAGCAGTTTAGTTCTGGGCTTAGGGGCGAATGAGCAGTACTTC. It codes for CASSLVLGLGANEQYF.

Only a few counts were recorded for this clonotype. The chain carries TRBV7-9 and TRBJ2-3; 7 nucleotides agree with TRBD1. There are 15 residues in the CDR3. V shed 4 bases, J shed 4 bases, and the junction held 8 bases outside the gene matches. Germline CDR1 reads SEHNR; CDR2 reads FQNEAQ (reference sequence). In DNA form, the CDR3 reads TGTGCCAGCAGCTCGTTCAGGGGGAAAGCAGATACGCAGTATTTT. Translating it yields CASSSFRGKADTQYF.

V is TRBV20-1 and J is TRBJ2-7; D is possibly TRBD1 (5 bases). Germline V lookup: CDR1 DFQATT, CDR2 SNEGSKA (reference sequence). Trimming took off 0 bases at V and 1 base at J, with 13 bases between the two ends. This CDR3 has 15 residues. This chain's CDR3 is CSAREAGHLSYEQYF. The CDR3 DNA is TGCAGTGCTAGAGAGGCAGGGCACCTTTCCTACGAGCAGTACTTC.

This chain uses TRBV12-3 or TRBV12-4 with TRBJ1-5; no definite D call. CDR3 length: 15 residues. V shed 6 bases and J shed 3 bases, with 15 bases lying between them. The CDR3 spells CASSALLGNNQPQHF. Here the CDR3 DNA reads TGTGCCAGCAGCGCACTTTTGGGGAACAATCAGCCCCAGCATTTT.

The rearrangement joins TRBV9 to TRBJ2-1; the match to TRBD2 covers 9 bases. The V segment lost 0 bases and the J segment 14 bases; nucleotides outside the gene matches: 9. The CDR3 runs to 14 residues. CDR1 and CDR2 (germline): SGDLS, YYNGEE. CDR3 DNA sequence: TGTGCCAGCAGCGTAGGACTAGCGGTAGGGCGGGAGTTCTTC. This gives the protein CASSVGLAVGREFF.